The 22 T cell receptor beta chains listed next were all sequenced from one sample in a study of cytomegalovirus exposure and HLA in healthy donors. Data came from immunoSEQ multiplex PCR; TCRdb stores just in-frame clones and leaves some out. The sample carries about 280,000 clones, approximately 88% recorded once. Sequencing was done on a sample of PBMCs. The receptors come from a woman between 18 and 30 years old in good health and CMV-seronegative.

The rearrangement joins TRBV14 to TRBJ2-7, with D possibly being TRBD1 (6 bases). V was trimmed by 0 bases and J by 0 bases, leaving 18 bases between them. The germline CDR1 and CDR2 sequences are SGHDN and FVKESK. The length of the CDR3 is 18 residues. CDR3 in DNA: TGTGCCAGCAGCCAAGATATGGACAGAAATGGTAGCTCCTACGAGCAGTACTTC. This codes for CASSQDMDRNGSSYEQYF.

The table lists this clone with a count of one. The CDR3 region has the DNA TGTGCCAGCAGCGTCGAACCCACCGGGACAGGGCAAGGAGACACCTTC. Protein product: CASSVEPTGTGQGDTF. The chain is built from TRBV9 and TRBJ1-2; 9 bases match TRBD1. Germline-derived CDR1 and CDR2 are SGDLS and YYNGEE. CDR3 length: 16 amino acids. V trimming: 2 bases; J trimming: 12 bases; junction bases outside the gene matches: 17.

The V and J genes are TRBV11-2 and TRBJ2-7, with TRBD1 matching 11 bases. This CDR3 contains 17 residues. Germline loops: CDR1 SGHAT, CDR2 FQNNGV. V dropped 3 bases and J dropped 5; count of bases not matched to a gene: 12. The CDR3 here is CASSFGSWTGGEDEQYF. Here the CDR3 DNA reads TGTGCCAGCAGCTTCGGATCCTGGACAGGGGGCGAGGACGAGCAGTACTTC. Combining the CDR3 with reference TRBV11-2 and TRBJ2-7 gives the whole variable domain EAGVAQSPRYKIIEKRQSVAFWCNPISGHATLYWYQQILGQGPKLLIQFQNNGVVDDSQLPKDRFSAERLKGVDSTLKIQPAKLEDSAVYLCASSFGSWTGGEDEQYFGPGTRLTVT.

This chain joins TRBV7-9 and TRBJ2-7, with D tentatively TRBD1 (6 bases). Germline values: CDR1 SEHNR, CDR2 FQNEAQ (reference sequence). V was clipped by 0 bases and J by 2 bases, with 14 bases between them. This CDR3 spans 16 amino acids. This CDR3 reads CASSLAGAGWAYEQYF. In nucleotides, the CDR3 is TGTGCCAGCAGCTTAGCGGGGGCAGGGTGGGCCTACGAGCAGTACTTC.

This clone was seen a single time. The V and J genes are TRBV19 and TRBJ1-5, with TRBD1 identical over 7 bases. CDR3 length: 16 amino acids. Unmatched junction bases numbered 14, after V lost 3 bases and J lost 9 bases. The germline V gene has CDR1 LNHDA and CDR2 SQIVND (reference sequence). As DNA, the CDR3 is TGTGCCAGTAGTATGACGGAATGGACAGGCCAGGGGCCCCAGCATTTT. It codes for CASSMTEWTGQGPQHF. The variable domain in full, completed from reference TRBV19 and TRBJ1-5, reads DGGITQSPKYLFRKEGQNVTLSCEQNLNHDAMYWYRQDPGQGLRLIYYSQIVNDFQKGDIAEGYSVSREKKESFPLTVTSAQKNPTAFYLCASSMTEWTGQGPQHFGDGTRLSIL.

This clone was detected once. The rearrangement uses TRBV6-5 and TRBJ2-5; TRBD2 aligns across 10 bases. The CDR3 is made up of 16 amino acids. Losses at the gene ends were 4 bases for V and 4 bases for J; bases not matched to a gene: 9. Germline CDR1 reads MNHEY; CDR2 reads SVGAGI. The CDR3 coding sequence is TGTGCCAGCAGTTTCTTAGCGGGAGGAAAAGGAGAGACCCAGTACTTC. It is translated as CASSFLAGGKGETQYF.

The rearrangement uses TRBV18 and TRBJ2-7; no clear D. The CDR3 consists of 15 residues. Germline-derived CDR1 and CDR2 are KGHSH and LQKENI. V gave up 6 bases and J gave up 2 bases, with 17 bases separating them. CDR3: CASSRDSLNTYEQYF. CDR3 in DNA: TGTGCCAGCTCCCGCGACTCTTTAAACACCTACGAGCAGTACTTC.

This clone was observed once. This sequence joins TRBV6-6 and TRBJ1-6; D possibly corresponds to TRBD1 (6 bases). This CDR3 is 14 amino acids long. Between the trimmed V and J ends, which lost 6 bases and 5 bases, there was a span of 11 bases. Germline V gene data show CDR1 as MNHNY and CDR2 as SVGAGI (reference sequence). Here the CDR3 reads CASSVDRHNSPLHF. CDR3 sequence (DNA): TGTGCCAGCAGCGTCGACAGGCATAATTCACCCCTCCACTTT.

The chain has TRBV7-2 and TRBJ2-3; D perhaps matches TRBD1 (5 bases). The CDR3 loop spans 14 amino acids. Per the germline V gene, CDR1 is SGHTA and CDR2 is FQGNSA. Trimming left V 0 bases short and J 3 bases short, with 7 bases between. CDR3 protein: CASSLAGATDTQYF. CDR3 DNA: TGTGCCAGCAGCTTAGCTGGGGCAACAGATACGCAGTATTTT.

V gene TRBV2 combines with J gene TRBJ1-2; 7 bases map to TRBD1. Germline loops: CDR1 SNHLY, CDR2 FYNNEI. Unmatched junction bases numbered 5, after V lost 5 bases and J lost 5 bases. CDR3 length equals 13 residues. CDR3 bases: TGTGCCAGCAGTCGGGACAGACAATATGGCTACACCTTC. Its translation is CASSRDRQYGYTF.

This clone was observed a handful of times. V is TRBV27 and J is TRBJ1-2; 7 bases line up with TRBD1. Losses at the gene ends were 10 bases for V and 7 bases for J; bases not matched to a gene: 12. The germline V gene has CDR1 MNHEY and CDR2 SMNVEV (reference sequence). This CDR3 has 13 amino acids. The chain's CDR3 is CATKGQLYRGYTF. DNA for the CDR3: TGTGCCACCAAGGGACAGCTCTATCGTGGCTACACCTTC.

The CDR3: CSAEHEEAFF. As DNA, the CDR3 is TGCAGTGCTGAACATGAAGAAGCTTTCTTT. This chain uses TRBV20-1 with TRBJ1-1; D is ambiguous. CDR3 length equals 10 residues. Germline loops: CDR1 DFQATT, CDR2 SNEGSKA (reference sequence). V was clipped by 5 bases and J by 8 bases, with 9 bases between them.

The CDR3 DNA follows: TGCGCCAGCAGCCAAGATAGGGGGGGTCCTAGCACAGATACGCAGTATTTT. Its protein is CASSQDRGGPSTDTQYF. The V and J genes are TRBV4-1 and TRBJ2-3; perhaps TRBD2 as D (7 bases). Trimming shortened V by 0 bases and J by 0 bases, and 13 bases separated the two germline ends. Germline loops: CDR1 MGHRA, CDR2 YSYEKL. There are 17 residues in the CDR3.

This clone was recorded a few times. The CDR3 sequence is CASNSGTGLQTQYF. Here the CDR3 DNA reads TGTGCCAGCAATTCCGGGACAGGGTTACAGACCCAGTACTTC. The chain carries TRBV28 and TRBJ2-5, with 9 bases fitting TRBD1. Germline CDR1 reads MDHEN; CDR2 reads SYDVKM. This CDR3 has 14 amino acids. The V gene end was trimmed by 7 bases and the J gene end by 6 bases; junction bases not matched to a gene: 9.

V usage is TRBV9 and J usage is TRBJ2-3; D gene ambiguous. This CDR3 is built from 12 residues. Germline lookup yields CDR1 SGDLS and CDR2 YYNGEE. Trimming took 3 bases from V and 4 from J, leaving 6 bases between them. The CDR3 loop is CASSGDSDTQYF. For the CDR3, the DNA is TGTGCCAGCAGCGGCGACTCAGATACGCAGTATTTT.

As concerns this clone: This may come from a read error, since a much larger clone is one base off. The rearrangement links TRBV28 to TRBJ1-2; 10 bases are a match to TRBD1. Germline-derived CDR1 and CDR2 are MDHEN and SYDVKM. V shed 5 bases and J 4 bases; nucleotides not matched to a gene: 4. The CDR3 sequence is 14 residues long. CDR3 protein: CASSPGQGTYGYTF. DNA of the CDR3: TGTGCCAGCAGTCCGGGACAGGGGACCTATGGCTACACCTTC.

The CDR3 loop is CASSPAGTGGDSPLHF. CDR3 DNA: TGTGCCAGCAGCCCGGCCGGGACAGGGGGTGATTCACCCCTCCACTTT. The chain has TRBV2 and TRBJ1-6, with TRBD1 matching over 11 bases. Germline V gene data show CDR1 as SNHLY and CDR2 as FYNNEI. This CDR3 comprises 16 residues. Trimming removed 6 bases from V and 8 bases from J; junction bases left unmatched: 9. The entire variable domain, with the rest obtained from reference TRBV2 and TRBJ1-6, is as follows: EPEVTQTPSHQVTQMGQEVILRCVPISNHLYFYWYRQILGQKVEFLVSFYNNEISEKSEIFDDQFSVERPDGSNFTLKIRSTKLEDSAMYFCASSPAGTGGDSPLHFGNGTRLTVT.

This sequence joins TRBV10-3 and TRBJ1-1; 8 bases are a match to TRBD1. This CDR3 region has 14 residues. With V trimmed by 6 bases and J by 1 base, 4 bases remained unmatched. Germline-derived CDR1 and CDR2 are ENHRY and SYGVKD. The CDR3: CAISLGQANTEAFF. The CDR3 region has the DNA TGTGCCATCAGCCTGGGACAGGCGAACACTGAAGCTTTCTTT.

V gene TRBV21-1 combines with J gene TRBJ2-2; TRBD2, the D gene given by the table, was not confirmed from the DNA. TRBV21-1 is marked as a pseudogene. This CDR3 has 14 amino acids. Here the CDR3 reads CASSRREDTGELFF. In nucleotides, the CDR3 is TGTGCCAGCAGCAGGCGGGAGGACACCGGGGAGCTGTTTTTT.

This chain links TRBV6-1 with TRBJ2-3; tentatively, D is TRBD2 (6 bases). Germline assignment: CDR1 MNHNS and CDR2 SASEGT. V was clipped by 10 bases and J by 0 bases, with 14 bases between them. The CDR3 spans 14 residues. As DNA, the CDR3 is TGTGCCACCCGTCGGGAGTCTAGCACAGATACGCAGTATTTT. Protein: CATRRESSTDTQYF.

The V and J genes are TRBV28 and TRBJ1-1, with TRBD1 matching 11 bases. Germline trimming cut 7 bases from V and 3 bases from J; bases unmatched to any gene: 4. The CDR3 is 14 residues long. The germline V gene has CDR1 MDHEN and CDR2 SYDVKM. The CDR3 is CASKSGQGDTEAFF. The CDR3 nucleotides read TGTGCCAGCAAGTCGGGACAGGGGGACACTGAAGCTTTCTTT.

This rearrangement joins TRBV7-8 to TRBJ2-6, with D uncertain. The germline V and J ends were trimmed by 7 bases and 1 base, with 14 bases remaining between them. The germline gives CDR1 SGHVS, CDR2 FQNEAQ. CDR3 length: 16 residues. The DNA for the CDR3 is TGTGCCAGCAACAGACACCAGTCTTCTGGGGCCAACGTCCTGACTTTC. Amino acids: CASNRHQSSGANVLTF.